This TCR beta chain was profiled in a study of cytomegalovirus exposure and HLA in healthy donors. Primers: 60 Vbeta forward and 13 Jbeta reverse. Original processing methods: Unique TCR beta chains numbered about 79 million in a later analysis, with about 9.9 million shared. This table comes from immunoSEQ multiplex PCR, and its TCRdb copy is limited to in-frame clones, with some not included. That table supplies the V and J calls and clone size; D and trimming were determined from the DNA. The sample includes approximately 82,000 clones, 9.5% to 13% of them seen just once. As concerns this clone: Its antigen is unknown.

Study conclusions and caveats: The study assumed roughly uniform donor sequencing depth for presence/absence analyses. When a later analysis was performed, an Asian-associated ancestry cluster reportedly had fewer N-insertions than the roughly 670-donor mean.

Sequenced sample: PBMCs. The sequence was collected from a man aged 55 to 70 in good health and CMV-seropositive.

The CDR3 DNA sequence: TGTGCCATCAGTGATCCGACAGGGTCATCTGGGGCCAACGTCCTGACTTTC. Translating gives CAISDPTGSSGANVLTF. The chain carries TRBV10-3 and TRBJ2-6; TRBD1 matches 7 bases. CDR3 length: 17 residues. CDR1 ENHRY and CDR2 SYGVKD come from the germline V gene. J lost 1 base, V lost 3 bases, and 6 bases had no gene match.